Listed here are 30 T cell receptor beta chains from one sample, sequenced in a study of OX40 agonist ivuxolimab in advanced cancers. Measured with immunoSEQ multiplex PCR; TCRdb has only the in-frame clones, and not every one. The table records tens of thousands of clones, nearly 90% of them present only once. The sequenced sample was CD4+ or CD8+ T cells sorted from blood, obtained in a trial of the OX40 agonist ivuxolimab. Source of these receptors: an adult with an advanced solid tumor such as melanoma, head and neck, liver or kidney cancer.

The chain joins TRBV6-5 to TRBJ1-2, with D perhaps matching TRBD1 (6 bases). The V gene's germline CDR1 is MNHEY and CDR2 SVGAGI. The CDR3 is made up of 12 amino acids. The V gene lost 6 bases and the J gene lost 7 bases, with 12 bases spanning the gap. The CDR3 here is CASSRQDTGYTF. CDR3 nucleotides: TGTGCCAGCAGCCGACAGGATACTGGCTACACCTTC.

In DNA, the CDR3 is TGTGCCAGCAGCGGGTTACGAGATTCACCCCTCCACTTT. It yields the protein CASSGLRDSPLHF. V is TRBV9 and J is TRBJ1-6; D is undetermined. V was trimmed by 3 bases and J by 8 bases, leaving 9 bases between them. Germline V gene data show CDR1 as SGDLS and CDR2 as YYNGEE. This CDR3 contains 13 residues.

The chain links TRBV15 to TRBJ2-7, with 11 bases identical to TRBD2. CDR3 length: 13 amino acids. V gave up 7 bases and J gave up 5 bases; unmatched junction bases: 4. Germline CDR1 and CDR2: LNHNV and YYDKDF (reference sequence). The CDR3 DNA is TGTGCCACCACCATAGCGGGGGGGAACGAGCAGTACTTC. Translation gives CATTIAGGNEQYF.

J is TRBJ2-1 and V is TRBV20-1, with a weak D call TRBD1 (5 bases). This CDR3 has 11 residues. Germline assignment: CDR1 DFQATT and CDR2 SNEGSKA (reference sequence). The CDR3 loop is CSSRTTNEQFF. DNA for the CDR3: TGCAGCTCTCGGACAACCAATGAGCAGTTCTTC.

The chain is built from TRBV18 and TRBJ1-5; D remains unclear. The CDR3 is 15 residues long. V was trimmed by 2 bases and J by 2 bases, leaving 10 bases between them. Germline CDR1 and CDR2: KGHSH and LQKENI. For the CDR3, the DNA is TGTGCCAGCTCACCAGGGAGGGTTGGCAATCAGCCCCAGCATTTT. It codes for CASSPGRVGNQPQHF.

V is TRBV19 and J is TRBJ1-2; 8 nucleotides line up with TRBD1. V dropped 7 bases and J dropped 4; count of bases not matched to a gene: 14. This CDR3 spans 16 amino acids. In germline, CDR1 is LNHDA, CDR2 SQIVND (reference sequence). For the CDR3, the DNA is TGTGCCAGTACGCTCTATCAATCAGGGGGCGCCTATGGCTACACCTTC. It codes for CASTLYQSGGAYGYTF.

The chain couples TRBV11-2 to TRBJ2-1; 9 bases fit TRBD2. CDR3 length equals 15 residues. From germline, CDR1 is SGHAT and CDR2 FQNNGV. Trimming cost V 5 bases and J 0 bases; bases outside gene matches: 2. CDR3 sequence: CASSLSGGSYNEQFF. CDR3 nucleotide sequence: TGTGCCAGCAGCCTTAGCGGGGGCTCCTACAATGAGCAGTTCTTC.

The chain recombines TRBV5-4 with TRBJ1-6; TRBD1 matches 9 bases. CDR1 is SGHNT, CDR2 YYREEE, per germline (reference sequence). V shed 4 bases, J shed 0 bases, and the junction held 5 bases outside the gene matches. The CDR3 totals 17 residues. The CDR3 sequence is CASSHPGQGSYNSPLHF. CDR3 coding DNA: TGTGCCAGCAGCCACCCGGGACAGGGCTCCTATAATTCACCCCTCCACTTT. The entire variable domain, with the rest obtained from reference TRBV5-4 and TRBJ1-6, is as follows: ETGVTQSPTHLIKTRGQQVTLRCSSQSGHNTVSWYQQALGQGPQFIFQYYREEENGRGNFPPRFSGLQFPNYSSELNVNALELDDSALYLCASSHPGQGSYNSPLHFGNGTRLTVT.

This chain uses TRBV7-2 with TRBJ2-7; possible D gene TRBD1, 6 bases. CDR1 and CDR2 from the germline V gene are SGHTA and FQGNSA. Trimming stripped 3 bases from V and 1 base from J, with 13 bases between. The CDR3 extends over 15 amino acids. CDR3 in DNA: TGTGCCAGCAGCTTCTTTGCAGGGGAATCCTACGAGCAGTACTTC. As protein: CASSFFAGESYEQYF.

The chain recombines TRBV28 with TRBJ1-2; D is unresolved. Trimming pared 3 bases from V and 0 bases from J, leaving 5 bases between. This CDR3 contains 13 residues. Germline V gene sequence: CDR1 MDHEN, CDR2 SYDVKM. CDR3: CASSFGSNYGYTF. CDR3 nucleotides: TGTGCCAGCAGTTTTGGGTCTAACTATGGCTACACCTTC.

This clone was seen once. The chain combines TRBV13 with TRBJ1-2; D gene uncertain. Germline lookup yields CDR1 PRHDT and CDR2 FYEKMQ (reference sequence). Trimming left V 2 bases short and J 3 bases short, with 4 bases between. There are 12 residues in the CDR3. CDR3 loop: CASSLTDYGYTF. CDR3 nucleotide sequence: TGTGCCAGCAGCTTAACGGACTATGGCTACACCTTC.

Here the CDR3 DNA reads TGTGCCATCAGTATGGGACAGGTGCTCACCTCAACTAATGAAAAACTGTTTTTT. It yields the protein CAISMGQVLTSTNEKLFF. V is TRBV10-3 and J is TRBJ1-4; 8 bases match TRBD1. The CDR3 is 18 amino acids. CDR1 ENHRY and CDR2 SYGVKD come from the germline V gene. Trimming took 5 bases from V and 0 from J; bases not matched to a gene: 11.

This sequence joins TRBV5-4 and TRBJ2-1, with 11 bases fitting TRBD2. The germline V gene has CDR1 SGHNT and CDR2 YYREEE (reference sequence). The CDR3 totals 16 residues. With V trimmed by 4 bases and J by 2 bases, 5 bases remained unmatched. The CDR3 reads CASSPSGGWTYNEQFF. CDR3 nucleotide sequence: TGTGCCAGCAGCCCTAGCGGGGGGTGGACCTACAATGAGCAGTTCTTC.

The CDR3: CASSGHQGGTYEQYF. CDR3 sequence (DNA): TGTGCCAGCAGTGGGCACCAGGGGGGGACCTACGAGCAGTACTTC. The rearrangement joins TRBV6-1 to TRBJ2-7; tentatively, D is TRBD1 or TRBD2 (7 bases each). Trimming removed 4 bases from V and 2 bases from J, with 15 bases in between. Germline CDR1 MNHNS, CDR2 SASEGT. CDR3 length equals 15 residues.

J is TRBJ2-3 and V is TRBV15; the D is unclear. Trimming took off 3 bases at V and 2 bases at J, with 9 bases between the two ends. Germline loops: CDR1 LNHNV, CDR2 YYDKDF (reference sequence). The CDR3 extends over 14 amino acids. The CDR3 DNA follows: TGTGCCACCAGCAGCCTATTTAACACAGATACGCAGTATTTT. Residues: CATSSLFNTDTQYF.

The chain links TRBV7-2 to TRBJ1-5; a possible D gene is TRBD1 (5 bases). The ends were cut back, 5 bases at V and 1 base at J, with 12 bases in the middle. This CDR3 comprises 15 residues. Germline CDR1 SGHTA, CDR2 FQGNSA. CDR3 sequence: CASSVSWGSNQPQHF. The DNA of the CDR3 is TGTGCCAGCAGCGTTTCCTGGGGGAGCAATCAGCCCCAGCATTTT.

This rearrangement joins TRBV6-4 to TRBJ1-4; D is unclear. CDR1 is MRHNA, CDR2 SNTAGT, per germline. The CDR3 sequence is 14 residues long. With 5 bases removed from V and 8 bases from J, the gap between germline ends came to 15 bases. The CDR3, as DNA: TGTGCCAGCAGTCGACGCGGAAAAGAGGAAAAACTGTTTTTT. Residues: CASSRRGKEEKLFF.

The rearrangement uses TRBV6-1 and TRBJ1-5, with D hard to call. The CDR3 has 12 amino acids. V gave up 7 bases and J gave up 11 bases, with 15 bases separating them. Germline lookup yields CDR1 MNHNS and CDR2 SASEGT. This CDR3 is CASNEKARAQHF. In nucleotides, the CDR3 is TGTGCCAGCAACGAAAAAGCTCGAGCCCAGCATTTT.

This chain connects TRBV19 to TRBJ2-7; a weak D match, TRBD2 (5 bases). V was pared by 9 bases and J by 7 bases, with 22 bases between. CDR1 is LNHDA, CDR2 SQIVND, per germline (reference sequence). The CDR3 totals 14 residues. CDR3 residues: CASRTRSSVGEQYF. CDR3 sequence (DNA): TGTGCCAGCAGAACTAGATCCTCGGTGGGGGAGCAGTACTTC. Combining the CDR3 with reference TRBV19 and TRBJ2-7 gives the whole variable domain DGGITQSPKYLFRKEGQNVTLSCEQNLNHDAMYWYRQDPGQGLRLIYYSQIVNDFQKGDIAEGYSVSREKKESFPLTVTSAQKNPTAFYLCASRTRSSVGEQYFGPGTRLTVT.

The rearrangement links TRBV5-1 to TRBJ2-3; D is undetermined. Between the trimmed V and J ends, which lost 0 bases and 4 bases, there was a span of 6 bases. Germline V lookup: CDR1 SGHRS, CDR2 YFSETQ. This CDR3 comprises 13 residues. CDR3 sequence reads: CASSLDLADTQYF. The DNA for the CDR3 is TGCGCCAGCAGCTTGGATTTAGCAGATACGCAGTATTTT.

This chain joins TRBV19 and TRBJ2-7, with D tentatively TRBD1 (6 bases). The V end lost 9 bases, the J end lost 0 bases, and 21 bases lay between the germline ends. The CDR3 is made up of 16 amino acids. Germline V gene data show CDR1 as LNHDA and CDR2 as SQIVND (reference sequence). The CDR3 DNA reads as TGTGCCAGCGACTCGGGATCCGGGACACCCTCCTACGAGCAGTACTTC. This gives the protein CASDSGSGTPSYEQYF. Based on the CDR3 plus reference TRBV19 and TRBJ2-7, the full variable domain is DGGITQSPKYLFRKEGQNVTLSCEQNLNHDAMYWYRQDPGQGLRLIYYSQIVNDFQKGDIAEGYSVSREKKESFPLTVTSAQKNPTAFYLCASDSGSGTPSYEQYFGPGTRLTVT.

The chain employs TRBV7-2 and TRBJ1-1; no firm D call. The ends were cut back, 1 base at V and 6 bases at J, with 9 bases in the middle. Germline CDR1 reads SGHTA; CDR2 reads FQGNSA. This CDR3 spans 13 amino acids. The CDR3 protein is CASSLVVMAEAFF. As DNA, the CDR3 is TGTGCCAGCAGCTTAGTCGTGATGGCTGAAGCTTTCTTT. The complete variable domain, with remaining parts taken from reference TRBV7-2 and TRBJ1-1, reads GAGVSQSPSNKVTEKGKDVELRCDPISGHTALYWYRQSLGQGLEFLIYFQGNSAPDKSGLPSDRFSAERTGGSVSTLTIQRTQQEDSAVYLCASSLVVMAEAFFGQGTRLTVV.

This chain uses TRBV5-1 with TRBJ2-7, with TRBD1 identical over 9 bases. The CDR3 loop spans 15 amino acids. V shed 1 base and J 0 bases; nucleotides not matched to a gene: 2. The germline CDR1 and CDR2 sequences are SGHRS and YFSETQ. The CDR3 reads CASSLTGQGSYEQYF. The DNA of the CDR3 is TGCGCCAGCAGCTTGACGGGACAGGGCTCCTACGAGCAGTACTTC.

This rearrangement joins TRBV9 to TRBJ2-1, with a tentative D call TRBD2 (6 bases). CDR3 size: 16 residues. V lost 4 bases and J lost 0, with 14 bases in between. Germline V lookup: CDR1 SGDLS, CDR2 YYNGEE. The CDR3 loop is CASSPRSSVSYNEQFF. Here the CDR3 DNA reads TGTGCCAGCAGCCCCCGGTCTAGCGTCTCCTACAATGAGCAGTTCTTC.

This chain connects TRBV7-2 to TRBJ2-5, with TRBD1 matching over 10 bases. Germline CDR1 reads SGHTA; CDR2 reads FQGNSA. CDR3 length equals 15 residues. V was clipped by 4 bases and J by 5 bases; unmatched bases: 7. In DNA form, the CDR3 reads TGTGCCAGCAGCTCCCGGACAGGGGGGCCGGAGACCCAGTACTTC. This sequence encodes CASSSRTGGPETQYF.

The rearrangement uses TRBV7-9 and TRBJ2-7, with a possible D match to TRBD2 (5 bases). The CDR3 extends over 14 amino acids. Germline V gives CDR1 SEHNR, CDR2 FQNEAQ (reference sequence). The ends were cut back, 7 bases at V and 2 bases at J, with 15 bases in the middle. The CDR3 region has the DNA TGTGCCAGCACCCCCGAGGGAGTGGCCTACGAGCAGTACTTC. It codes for CASTPEGVAYEQYF.

The CDR3 protein is CACRPGEQFF. The CDR3 region has the DNA TGTGCCTGCCGTCCTGGTGAGCAGTTCTTC. The genes are TRBV30 and TRBJ2-1; D unclear. Trimming removed 6 bases at V and 9 bases at J, with 9 bases between. Germline V gene sequence: CDR1 GTSNPN, CDR2 SVGIG (reference sequence). This CDR3 has 10 amino acids.

For the CDR3, the DNA is TGTGCCAGCAGCGCAGGGGGCAACTATGGCTACACCTTC. Amino acids: CASSAGGNYGYTF. The chain joins TRBV4-2 to TRBJ1-2, with TRBD1 matching over 8 bases. CDR1 and CDR2 from the germline V gene are LGHNA and YNFKEQ. V was clipped by 5 bases and J by 2 bases; unmatched bases: 1. CDR3 size: 13 residues.

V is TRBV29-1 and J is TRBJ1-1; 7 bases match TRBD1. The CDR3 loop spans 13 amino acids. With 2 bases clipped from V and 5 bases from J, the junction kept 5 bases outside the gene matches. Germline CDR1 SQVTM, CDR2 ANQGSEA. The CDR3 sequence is CSVEPTGKTEAFF. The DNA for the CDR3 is TGCAGCGTTGAACCGACAGGGAAGACTGAAGCTTTCTTT. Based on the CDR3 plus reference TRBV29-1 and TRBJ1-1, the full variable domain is SAVISQKPSRDICQRGTSLTIQCQVDSQVTMMFWYRQQPGQSLTLIATANQGSEATYESGFVIDKFPISRPNLTFSTLTVSNMSPEDSSIYLCSVEPTGKTEAFFGQGTRLTVV.

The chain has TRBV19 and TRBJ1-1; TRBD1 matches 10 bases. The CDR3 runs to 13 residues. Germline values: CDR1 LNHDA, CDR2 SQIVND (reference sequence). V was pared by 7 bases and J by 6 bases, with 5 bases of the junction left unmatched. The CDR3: CASNGQGGAEAFF. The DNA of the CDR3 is TGTGCCAGTAATGGACAGGGGGGAGCTGAAGCTTTCTTT.